One and the same sample provided the 15 T cell receptor beta chains below, sequenced in a study of spatial heterogeneity in lung cancer. The time point here: sample taken at primary tumor resection. No cell sorting; template was whole RNA from tumor, lung tissue or PBMC. TCRdb reprocessed the 5' RACE reads with MiXCR, giving one entry per CDR3 protein. The data show more than 30,000 distinct CDR3 sequences, about 5.8% seen once. Source: PBMCs, taken at surgery. These receptor sequences come from a male donor with early-stage non-small cell lung cancer.

This clonotype showed up just a few times. This rearrangement joins TRBV4-1 to TRBJ1-5, with 10 bases aligning to TRBD1. CDR1 MGHRA and CDR2 YSYEKL come from the germline V gene. After removal of 0 bases from V and 5 bases from J, the junction contained 13 bases not matched to a gene. This CDR3 region has 19 residues. This CDR3 reads CASSQDIQRGQGRYQPQHF. The CDR3 DNA follows: TGCGCCAGCAGCCAAGACATTCAAAGGGGACAGGGGAGGTATCAGCCCCAGCATTTT.

The chain recombines TRBV2 with TRBJ1-5; 9 positions match TRBD1. Germline V gene lookup returns CDR1 SNHLY and CDR2 FYNNEI. Unmatched junction bases numbered 4, after V lost 8 bases and J lost 2 bases. The CDR3 is made up of 14 amino acids. CDR3 amino acids: CASRWTGGNQPQHF. CDR3 DNA sequence: TGTGCCAGCCGTTGGACAGGGGGCAATCAGCCCCAGCATTTT. The entire variable domain, with the rest obtained from reference TRBV2 and TRBJ1-5, is as follows: EPEVTQTPSHQVTQMGQEVILRCVPISNHLYFYWYRQILGQKVEFLVSFYNNEISEKSEIFDDQFSVERPDGSNFTLKIRSTKLEDSAMYFCASRWTGGNQPQHFGDGTRLSIL.

The chain employs TRBV5-5 and TRBJ1-5, with TRBD1 identical over 8 bases. V lost 1 base and J lost 4; bases outside the gene matches: 7. This CDR3 spans 16 amino acids. Germline V lookup: CDR1 SGHKS, CDR2 YYEKEE (reference sequence). Here the CDR3 reads CASSLRGQGLNQPQHF. The CDR3 coding sequence is TGTGCCAGCAGCTTGCGAGGACAGGGACTAAATCAGCCCCAGCATTTT.

This chain links TRBV29-1 with TRBJ2-7; 8 nucleotides align to TRBD1. The CDR3 runs to 13 residues. V trimming: 6 bases; J trimming: 4 bases; junction bases outside the gene matches: 8. CDR1 and CDR2 from the germline V gene are SQVTM and ANQGSEA. The DNA of the CDR3 is TGCAGCGTCCAGGGGGCAGGGGGGTACGAGCAGTACTTC. This gives the protein CSVQGAGGYEQYF.

This clonotype was seen more than once but under ten times. The chain is built from TRBV30 and TRBJ2-5; weak D call: TRBD1 (5 bases). Deletions cut 2 bases from V and 5 bases from J, with 12 bases between. This CDR3 has 13 amino acids. The germline V gene has CDR1 GTSNPN and CDR2 SVGIG (reference sequence). The CDR3 DNA sequence: TGTGCCTGGAGTAAGACAGCCCCTGAGACCCAGTACTTC. This gives the protein CAWSKTAPETQYF. The entire variable domain, with the rest obtained from reference TRBV30 and TRBJ2-5, is as follows: SQTIHQWPATLVQPVGSPLSLECTVEGTSNPNLYWYRQAAGRGLQLLFYSVGIGQISSEVPQNLSASRPQDRQFILSSKKLLLSDSGFYLCAWSKTAPETQYFGPGTRLLVL.

This clonotype was counted many times. The chain is built from TRBV20-1 and TRBJ1-4; D remains ambiguous. The CDR3 extends over 16 amino acids. The V and J ends lost 6 bases and 4 bases respectively, with 21 bases between them. The germline V gene encodes CDR1 DFQATT and CDR2 SNEGSKA (reference sequence). CDR3 DNA: TGCAGTGCGAACCGCCGAGGCGGCGGCCGTAATGAAAAACTGTTTTTT. This translates into CSANRRGGGRNEKLFF.

This clonotype was seen ten or more times. This rearrangement joins TRBV9 to TRBJ2-5; D is unclear. The V end lost 2 bases, the J end lost 2 bases, and 7 bases lay between the germline ends. This CDR3 is 13 amino acids long. CDR1 SGDLS and CDR2 YYNGEE come from the germline V gene. The CDR3 loop is CASSVAYQETQYF. The CDR3, as DNA: TGTGCCAGCAGCGTGGCCTATCAAGAGACCCAGTACTTC. Full variable domain (rest looked up from reference TRBV9 and TRBJ2-5): DSGVTQTPKHLITATGQRVTLRCSPRSGDLSVYWYQQSLDQGLQFLIQYYNGEERAKGNILERFSAQQFPDLHSELNLSSLELGDSALYFCASSVAYQETQYFGPGTRLLVL.

The table lists this clonotype with many counts. The chain joins TRBV27 to TRBJ1-6; possibly TRBD1 for D (6 bases). Trimming took 4 bases from V and 7 from J, leaving 14 bases between them. The germline gives CDR1 MNHEY, CDR2 SMNVEV (reference sequence). The CDR3 contains 15 residues. CDR3 sequence (DNA): TGTGCCAGCAGTTACTCCCAACAGGGAAATTCACCCCTCCACTTT. This sequence encodes CASSYSQQGNSPLHF.

Ten or more counts support this clonotype. The chain joins TRBV6-5 to TRBJ2-7, with 9 bases matching TRBD1. The V and J ends lost 6 bases and 5 bases, in that order; junction bases with no gene match: 11. The CDR3 is made up of 15 amino acids. CDR1 and CDR2 from the germline V gene are MNHEY and SVGAGI. As DNA, the CDR3 is TGTGCCAGCAGAAGGACAGGGGTGGTTGGGAACGAGCAGTACTTC. This encodes CASRRTGVVGNEQYF.

At least ten counts were recorded for this clonotype. The chain uses TRBV7-2 and TRBJ2-3; 9 nucleotides line up with TRBD2. V dropped 4 bases and J dropped 1; count of bases not matched to a gene: 3. CDR3 length: 15 residues. In germline, CDR1 is SGHTA, CDR2 FQGNSA. CDR3 residues: CASSSLAGRTDTQYF. CDR3 DNA: TGTGCCAGCAGCTCACTAGCGGGCCGCACAGATACGCAGTATTTT.

This clonotype was seen repeatedly, ten times or more. This chain joins TRBV20-1 and TRBJ2-3, with TRBD2 matching over 8 bases. This CDR3 has 16 amino acids. CDR1 and CDR2 from the germline V gene are DFQATT and SNEGSKA (reference sequence). V lost 3 bases to trimming and J lost 4 bases; unmatched junction nucleotides: 12. CDR3 sequence: CSARPGLGTWADTQYF. Here the CDR3 DNA reads TGCAGTGCTAGGCCGGGACTAGGGACGTGGGCAGATACGCAGTATTTT.

In this sample, this clonotype turned up a few times. J is TRBJ2-7 and V is TRBV14; 11 bases match TRBD2. The CDR3 loop spans 16 amino acids. Germline V gene lookup returns CDR1 SGHDN and CDR2 FVKESK. J was trimmed by 0 bases and V by 3 bases; bases with no gene match: 4. CDR3 sequence: CASSQLGLADSYEQYF. The CDR3 DNA is TGTGCCAGCAGCCAGCTGGGACTAGCGGACTCCTACGAGCAGTACTTC.

This clonotype was counted many times. The chain employs TRBV5-4 and TRBJ1-4; 7 bases are shared with TRBD1. CDR1 is SGHNT, CDR2 YYREEE, per germline (reference sequence). The CDR3 sequence is 15 residues long. V shed 3 bases, J shed 5 bases, and the junction held 7 bases outside the gene matches. The CDR3: CASSSQQGSNEKLFF. The CDR3 DNA reads TGTGCCAGCAGCTCACAACAGGGGAGCAATGAAAAACTGTTTTTT.

This rearrangement joins TRBV7-8 to TRBJ2-1, with TRBD2 matching over 14 bases. The germline CDR1 and CDR2 sequences are SGHVS and FQNEAQ. With V trimmed by 1 base and J by 6 bases, 11 bases remained unmatched. The CDR3 is 19 amino acids. The CDR3 here is CASSLGTSGGNLPRNEQFF. The DNA of the CDR3 is TGTGCCAGCAGCTTAGGGACTAGCGGGGGGAACCTTCCTCGCAATGAGCAGTTCTTC.

At least ten counts were recorded for this clonotype. The chain is built from TRBV28 and TRBJ1-1; TRBD1 matches at 8 bases. The CDR3 spans 18 residues. J was trimmed by 2 bases and V by 5 bases; bases with no gene match: 16. The germline gives CDR1 MDHEN, CDR2 SYDVKM. CDR3 sequence: CASSVKAGGTRRNTEAFF. The DNA of the CDR3 is TGTGCCAGCAGTGTAAAGGCAGGGGGCACTAGAAGAAACACTGAAGCTTTCTTT.